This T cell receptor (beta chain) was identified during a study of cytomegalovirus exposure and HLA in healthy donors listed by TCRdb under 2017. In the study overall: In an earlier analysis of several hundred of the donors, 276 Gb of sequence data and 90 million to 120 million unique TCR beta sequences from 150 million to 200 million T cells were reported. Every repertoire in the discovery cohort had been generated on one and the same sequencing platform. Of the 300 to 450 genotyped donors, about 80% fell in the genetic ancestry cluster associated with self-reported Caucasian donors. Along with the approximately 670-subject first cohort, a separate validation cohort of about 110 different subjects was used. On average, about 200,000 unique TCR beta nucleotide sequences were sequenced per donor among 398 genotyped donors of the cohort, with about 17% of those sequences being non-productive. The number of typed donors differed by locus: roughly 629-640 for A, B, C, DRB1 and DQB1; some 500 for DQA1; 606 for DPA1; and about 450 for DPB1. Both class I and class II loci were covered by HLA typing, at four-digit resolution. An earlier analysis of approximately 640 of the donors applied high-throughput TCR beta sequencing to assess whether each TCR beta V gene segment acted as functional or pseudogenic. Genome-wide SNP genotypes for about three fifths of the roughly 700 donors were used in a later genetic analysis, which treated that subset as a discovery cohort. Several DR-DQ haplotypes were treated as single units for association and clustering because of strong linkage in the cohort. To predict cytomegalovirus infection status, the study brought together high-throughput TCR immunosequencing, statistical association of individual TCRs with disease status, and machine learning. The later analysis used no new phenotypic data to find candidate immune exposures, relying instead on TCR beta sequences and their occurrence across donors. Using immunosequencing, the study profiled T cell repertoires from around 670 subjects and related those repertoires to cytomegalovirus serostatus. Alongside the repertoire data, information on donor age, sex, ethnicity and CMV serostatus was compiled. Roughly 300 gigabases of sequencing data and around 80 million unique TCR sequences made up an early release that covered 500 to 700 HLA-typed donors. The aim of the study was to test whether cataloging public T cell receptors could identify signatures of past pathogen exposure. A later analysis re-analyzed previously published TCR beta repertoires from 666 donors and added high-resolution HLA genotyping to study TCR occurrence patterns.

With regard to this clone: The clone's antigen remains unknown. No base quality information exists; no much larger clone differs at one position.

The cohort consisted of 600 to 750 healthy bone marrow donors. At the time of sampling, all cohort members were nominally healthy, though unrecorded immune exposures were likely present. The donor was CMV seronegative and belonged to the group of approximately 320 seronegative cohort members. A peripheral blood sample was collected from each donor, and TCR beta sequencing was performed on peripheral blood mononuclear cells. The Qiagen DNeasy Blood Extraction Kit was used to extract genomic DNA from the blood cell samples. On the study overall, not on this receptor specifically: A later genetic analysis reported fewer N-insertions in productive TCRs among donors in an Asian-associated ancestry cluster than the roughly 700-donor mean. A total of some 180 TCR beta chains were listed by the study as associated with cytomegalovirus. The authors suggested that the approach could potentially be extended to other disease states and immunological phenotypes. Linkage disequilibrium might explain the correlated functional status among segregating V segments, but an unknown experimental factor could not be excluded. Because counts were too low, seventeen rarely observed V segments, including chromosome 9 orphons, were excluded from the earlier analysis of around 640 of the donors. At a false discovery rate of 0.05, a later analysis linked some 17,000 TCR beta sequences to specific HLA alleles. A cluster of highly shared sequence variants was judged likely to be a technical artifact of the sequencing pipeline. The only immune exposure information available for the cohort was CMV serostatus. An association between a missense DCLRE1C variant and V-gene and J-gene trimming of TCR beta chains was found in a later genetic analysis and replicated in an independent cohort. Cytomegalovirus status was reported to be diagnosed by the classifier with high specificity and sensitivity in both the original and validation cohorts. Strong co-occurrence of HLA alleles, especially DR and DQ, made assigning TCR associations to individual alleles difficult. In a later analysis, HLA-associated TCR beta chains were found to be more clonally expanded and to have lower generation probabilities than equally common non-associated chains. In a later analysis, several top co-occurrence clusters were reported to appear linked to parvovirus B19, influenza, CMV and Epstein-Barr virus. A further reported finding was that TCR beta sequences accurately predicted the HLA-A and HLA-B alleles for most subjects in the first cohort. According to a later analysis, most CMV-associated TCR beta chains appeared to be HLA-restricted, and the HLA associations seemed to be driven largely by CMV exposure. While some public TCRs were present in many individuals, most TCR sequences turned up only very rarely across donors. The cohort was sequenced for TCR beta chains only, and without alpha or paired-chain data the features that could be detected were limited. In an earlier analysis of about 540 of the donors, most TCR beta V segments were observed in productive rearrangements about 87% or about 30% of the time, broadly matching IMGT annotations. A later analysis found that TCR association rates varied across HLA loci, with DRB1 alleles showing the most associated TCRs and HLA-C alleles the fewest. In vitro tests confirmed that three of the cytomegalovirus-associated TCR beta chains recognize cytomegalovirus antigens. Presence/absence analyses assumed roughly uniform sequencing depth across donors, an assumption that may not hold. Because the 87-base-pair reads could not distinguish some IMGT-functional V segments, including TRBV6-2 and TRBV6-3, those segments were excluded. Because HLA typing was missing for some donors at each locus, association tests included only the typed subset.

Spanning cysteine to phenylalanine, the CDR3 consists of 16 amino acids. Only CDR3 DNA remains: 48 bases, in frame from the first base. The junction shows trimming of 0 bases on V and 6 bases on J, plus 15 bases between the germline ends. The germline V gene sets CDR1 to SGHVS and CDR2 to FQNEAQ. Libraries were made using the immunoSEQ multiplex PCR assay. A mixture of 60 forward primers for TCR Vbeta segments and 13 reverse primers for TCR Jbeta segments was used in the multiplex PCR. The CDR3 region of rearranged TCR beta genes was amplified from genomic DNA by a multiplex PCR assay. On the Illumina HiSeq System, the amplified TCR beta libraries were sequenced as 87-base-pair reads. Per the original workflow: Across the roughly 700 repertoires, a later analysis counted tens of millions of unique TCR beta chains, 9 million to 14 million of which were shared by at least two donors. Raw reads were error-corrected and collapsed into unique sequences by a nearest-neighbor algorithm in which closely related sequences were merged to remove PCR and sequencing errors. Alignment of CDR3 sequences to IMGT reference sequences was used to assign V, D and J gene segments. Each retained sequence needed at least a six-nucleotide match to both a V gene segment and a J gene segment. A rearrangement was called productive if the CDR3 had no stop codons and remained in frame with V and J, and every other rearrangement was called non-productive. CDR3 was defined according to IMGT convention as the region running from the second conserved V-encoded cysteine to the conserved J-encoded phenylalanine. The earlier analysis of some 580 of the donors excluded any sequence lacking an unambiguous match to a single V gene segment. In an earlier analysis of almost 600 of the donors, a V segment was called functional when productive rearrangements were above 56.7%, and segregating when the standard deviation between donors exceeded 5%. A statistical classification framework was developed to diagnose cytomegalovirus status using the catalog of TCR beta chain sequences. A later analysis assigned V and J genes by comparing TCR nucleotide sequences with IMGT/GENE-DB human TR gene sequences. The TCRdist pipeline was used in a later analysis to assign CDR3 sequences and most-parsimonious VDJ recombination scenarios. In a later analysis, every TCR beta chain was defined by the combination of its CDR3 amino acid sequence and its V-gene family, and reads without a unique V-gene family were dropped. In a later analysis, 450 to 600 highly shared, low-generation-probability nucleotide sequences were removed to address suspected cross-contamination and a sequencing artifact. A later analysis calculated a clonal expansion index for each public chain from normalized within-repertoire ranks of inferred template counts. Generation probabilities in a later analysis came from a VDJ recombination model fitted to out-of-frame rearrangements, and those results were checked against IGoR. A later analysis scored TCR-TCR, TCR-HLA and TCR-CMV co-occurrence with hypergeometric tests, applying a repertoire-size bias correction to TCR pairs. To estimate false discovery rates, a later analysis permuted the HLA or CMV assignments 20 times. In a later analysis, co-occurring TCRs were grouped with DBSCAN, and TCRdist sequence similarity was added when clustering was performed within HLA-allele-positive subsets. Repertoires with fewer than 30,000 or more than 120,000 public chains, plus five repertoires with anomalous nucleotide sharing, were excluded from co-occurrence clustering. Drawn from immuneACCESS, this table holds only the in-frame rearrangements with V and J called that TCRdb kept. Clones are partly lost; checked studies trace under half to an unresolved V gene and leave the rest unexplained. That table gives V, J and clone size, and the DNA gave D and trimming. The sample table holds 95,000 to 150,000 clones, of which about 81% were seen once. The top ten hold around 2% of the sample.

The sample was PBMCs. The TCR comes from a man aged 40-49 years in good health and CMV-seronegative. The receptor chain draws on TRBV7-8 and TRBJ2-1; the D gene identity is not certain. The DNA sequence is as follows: TGTGCCAGCAGCTTAGCGTCAGTATTACTAACCAATGAGCAGTTCTTC. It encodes CASSLASVLLTNEQFF. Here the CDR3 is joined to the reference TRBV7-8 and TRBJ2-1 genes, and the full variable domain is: GAGVSQSPRYKVAKRGQDVALRCDPISGHVSLFWYQQALGQGPEFLTYFQNEAQLDKSGLPSDRFFAERPEGSVSTLKIQRTQQEDSAVYLCASSLASVLLTNEQFFGPGTRLTVL.